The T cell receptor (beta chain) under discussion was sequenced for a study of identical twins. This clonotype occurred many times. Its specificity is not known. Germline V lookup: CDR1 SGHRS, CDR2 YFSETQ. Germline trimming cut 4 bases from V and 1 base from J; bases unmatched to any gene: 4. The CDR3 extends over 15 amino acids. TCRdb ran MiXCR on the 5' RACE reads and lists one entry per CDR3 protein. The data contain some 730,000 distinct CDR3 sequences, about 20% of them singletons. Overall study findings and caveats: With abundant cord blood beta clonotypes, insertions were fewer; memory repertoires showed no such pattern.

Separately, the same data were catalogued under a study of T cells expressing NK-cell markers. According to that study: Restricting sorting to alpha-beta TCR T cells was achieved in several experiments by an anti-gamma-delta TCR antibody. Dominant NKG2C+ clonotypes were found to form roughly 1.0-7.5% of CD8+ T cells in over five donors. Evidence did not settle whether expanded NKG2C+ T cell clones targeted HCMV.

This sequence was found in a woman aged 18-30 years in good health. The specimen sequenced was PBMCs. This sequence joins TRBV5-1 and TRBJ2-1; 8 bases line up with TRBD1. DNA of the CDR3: TGCGCCAGCAGCGCCGGGGACAGGTCCTACAATGAGCAGTTCTTC. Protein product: CASSAGDRSYNEQFF.